This TCR beta chain was profiled in a study of tumor-infiltrating lymphocytes in oesophageal squamous cell carcinoma. Each CDR3 protein is one row after TCRdb ran MiXCR on the reads. The table records 9,500 to 14,000 distinct CDR3 sequences, more than 55% of them present only once. CDR1 and CDR2 (germline): MGHRA, YSYEKL. The CDR3 runs 17 residues. About this clonotype itself: A read error may produce the germline difference seen at one junction end.

The clonotype comes from a female donor with esophageal squamous cell carcinoma. This chain links TRBV4-1 with TRBJ1-5; D gene uncertain. Sequencing was performed on blood. This CDR3 is CASSQDHPIGRNQPQHF. In DNA, the CDR3 is TGTGCCAGCAGCCAAGATCACCCCATAGGCCGCAATCAGCCCCAGCATTTT.